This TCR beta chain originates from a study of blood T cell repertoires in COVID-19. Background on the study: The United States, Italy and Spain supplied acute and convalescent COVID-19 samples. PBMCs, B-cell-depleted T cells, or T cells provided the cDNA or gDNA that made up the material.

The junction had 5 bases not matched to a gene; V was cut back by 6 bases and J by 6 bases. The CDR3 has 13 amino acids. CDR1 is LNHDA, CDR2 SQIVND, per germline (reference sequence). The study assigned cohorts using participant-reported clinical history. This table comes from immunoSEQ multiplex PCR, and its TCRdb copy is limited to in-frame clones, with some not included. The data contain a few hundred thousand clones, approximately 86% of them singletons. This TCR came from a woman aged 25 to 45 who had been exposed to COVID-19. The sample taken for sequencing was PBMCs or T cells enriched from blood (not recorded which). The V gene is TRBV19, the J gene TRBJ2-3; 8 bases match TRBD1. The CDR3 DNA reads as TGTGCCAGTAGCAGGGGGCGCCGGGATACGCAGTATTTT. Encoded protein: CASSRGRRDTQYF.